This T cell receptor (beta chain) was identified during a study of shared clonotypes between healthy human individuals. Study-level points and caveats: Sharing across four donors was highest in naive CD4 (roughly 5%) and lowest in memory CD8 (0.4%).

In the sorted-subset replicate PCRs, around 200 ng DNA, 30,000 or so T cell genomes, was used. Methods used by the authors: There were no quality scores in the junction-only immunoSEQ sequences, so filtering differed. This table comes from immunoSEQ multiplex PCR, and its TCRdb copy is limited to in-frame clones, with some not included. D and trimming were read from the DNA, whereas the V and J calls and clone size are those reported in that table. The repertoire includes more than 550,000 clones, 55% to 80% of them detected once, and less than 2% sits in the top ten. The CD4+ fraction was divided into a CD45RA+ naive subset and a CD45RA-negative memory subset. This clone has a handful of counts. Its target is unknown. The sample consisted of memory CD4+ T cells sorted from blood. Subset noted: CD45RA-negative fraction. The sequence was collected from a woman aged 25-40 years in good health.

CDR3 in DNA: TGCGCCAGCAGCTTGGAATCTACAGAGAACACTGAAGCTTTCTTT. It yields the protein CASSLESTENTEAFF. This chain joins TRBV5-1 and TRBJ1-1; D gene unclear. The CDR3 totals 15 residues. The germline gives CDR1 SGHRS, CDR2 YFSETQ. V lost 0 bases, J lost 1 base, and 10 bases lay in between.